A single T cell receptor (beta chain) is shown here with its context. The data derive from a study of blood T cell repertoires in COVID-19. Across the whole study: Acute and convalescent COVID-19 samples came from the United States, Italy and Spain.

Germline assignment: CDR1 SGHKS and CDR2 YYEKEE (reference sequence). V lost 2 bases and J lost 8, with 19 bases in between. The length of the CDR3 is 15 residues. In the original processing: Reference gene primer amplification yielded estimated nucleated cell counts. Sequencing was performed with immunoSEQ multiplex PCR; in TCRdb, only in-frame clones are kept and a portion is missing. D and trimming were read from the DNA, whereas the V and J calls and clone size are those reported in that table. The sample includes about 500,000 clones, about 89% of them seen just once. Enrolled during active infection, Seattle patients were then followed longitudinally.

V and J are TRBV5-5 and TRBJ1-2; possibly TRBD1 for D (5 bases). The sample was peripheral blood. This TCR was recovered from a woman aged 45 to 65 with COVID-19, enrolled during active disease. This CDR3 reads CASSLGPHRLQGYTF. CDR3 DNA sequence: TGTGCCAGCAGCTTAGGCCCCCACAGGCTTCAGGGCTACACCTTC.